Sequencing of this TCR beta chain was carried out in a study of beta chain features in type 1 diabetes. Points from the study as a whole: When VDJ junctions were examined, type 1 diabetes patients showed fewer insertions and more deletions. HLA effects on TCRB rearrangement stayed unresolved here. When Type 1 diabetes patients were examined, their TCRB CDR3s proved moderately but significantly shorter in all four CD4+ subsets.

CDR1 GTSNPN and CDR2 SVGIG come from the germline V gene (reference sequence). V was pared by 2 bases and J by 5 bases, with 18 bases between. This CDR3 region has 15 residues. Expressed TCRB transcripts were sequenced after all isolated RNA was converted to cDNA. Data came from immunoSEQ multiplex PCR; TCRdb stores just in-frame clones and leaves some out. The table includes roughly 290,000 clones, 15% detected once. Comment on this clone: Its antigen is still unknown.

The sample comprised naive CD4+ T cells from blood. This receptor was identified in a man between 18 and 29 years old with type 1 diabetes. The chain combines TRBV30 with TRBJ1-1; D not resolved. CDR3 DNA sequence: TGTGCCTGGAGTCCCCATTCCCTATCGGGGACTGAAGCTTTCTTT. This translates into CAWSPHSLSGTEAFF.